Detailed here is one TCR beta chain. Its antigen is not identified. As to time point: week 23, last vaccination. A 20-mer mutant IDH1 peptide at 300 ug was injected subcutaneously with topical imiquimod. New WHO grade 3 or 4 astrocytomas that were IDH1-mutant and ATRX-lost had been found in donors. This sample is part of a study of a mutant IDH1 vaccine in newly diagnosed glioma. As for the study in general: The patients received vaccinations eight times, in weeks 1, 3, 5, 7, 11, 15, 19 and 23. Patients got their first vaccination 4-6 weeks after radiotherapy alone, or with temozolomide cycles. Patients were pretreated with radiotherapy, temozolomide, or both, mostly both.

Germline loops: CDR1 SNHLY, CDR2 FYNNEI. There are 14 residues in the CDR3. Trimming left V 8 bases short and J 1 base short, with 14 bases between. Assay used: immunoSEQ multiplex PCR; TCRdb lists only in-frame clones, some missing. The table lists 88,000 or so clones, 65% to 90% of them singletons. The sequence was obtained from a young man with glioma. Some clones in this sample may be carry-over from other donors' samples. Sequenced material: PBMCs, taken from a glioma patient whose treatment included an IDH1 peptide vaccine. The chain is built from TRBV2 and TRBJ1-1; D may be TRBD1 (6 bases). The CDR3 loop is CASDLKGGNTEAFF. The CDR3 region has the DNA TGTGCCAGCGATTTAAAAGGGGGGAACACTGAAGCTTTCTTT.